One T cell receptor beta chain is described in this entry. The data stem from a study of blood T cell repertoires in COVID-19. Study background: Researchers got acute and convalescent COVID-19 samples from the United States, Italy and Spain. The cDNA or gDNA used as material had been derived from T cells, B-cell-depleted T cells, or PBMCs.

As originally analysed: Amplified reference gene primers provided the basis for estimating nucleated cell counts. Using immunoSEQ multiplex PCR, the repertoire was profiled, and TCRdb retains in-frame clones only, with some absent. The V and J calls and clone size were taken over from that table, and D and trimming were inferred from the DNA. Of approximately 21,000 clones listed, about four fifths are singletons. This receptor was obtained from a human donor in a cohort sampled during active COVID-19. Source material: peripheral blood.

The CDR3 loop is CASSQKSGGYEQYF. The CDR3 bases are TGCGCCAGCAGCCAGAAATCAGGGGGCTACGAGCAGTACTTC. The chain employs TRBV4-1 and TRBJ2-7, with 7 bases that match TRBD1. The CDR3 is 14 residues long. Germline CDR1 MGHRA, CDR2 YSYEKL. V was clipped by 3 bases and J by 3 bases; unmatched bases: 5.